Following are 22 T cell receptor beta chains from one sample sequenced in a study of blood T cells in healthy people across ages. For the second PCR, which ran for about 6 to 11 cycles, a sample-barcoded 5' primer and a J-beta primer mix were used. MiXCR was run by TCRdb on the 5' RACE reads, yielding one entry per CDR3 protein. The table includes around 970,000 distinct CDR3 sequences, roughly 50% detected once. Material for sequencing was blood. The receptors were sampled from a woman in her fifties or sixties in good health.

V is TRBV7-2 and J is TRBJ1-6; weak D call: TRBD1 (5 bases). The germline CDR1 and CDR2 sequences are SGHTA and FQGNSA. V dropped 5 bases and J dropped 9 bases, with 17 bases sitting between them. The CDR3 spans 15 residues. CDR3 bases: TGTGCCAGCAGCCCAGCCCAGGGCATCAGTTCACCCCTCCACTTT. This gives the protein CASSPAQGISSPLHF.

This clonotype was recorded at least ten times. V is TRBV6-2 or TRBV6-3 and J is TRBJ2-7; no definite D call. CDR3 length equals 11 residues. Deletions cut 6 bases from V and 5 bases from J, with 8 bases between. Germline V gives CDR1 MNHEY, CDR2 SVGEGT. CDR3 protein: CASRTLDEQYF. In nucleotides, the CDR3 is TGTGCCAGCAGGACTCTCGACGAGCAGTACTTC.

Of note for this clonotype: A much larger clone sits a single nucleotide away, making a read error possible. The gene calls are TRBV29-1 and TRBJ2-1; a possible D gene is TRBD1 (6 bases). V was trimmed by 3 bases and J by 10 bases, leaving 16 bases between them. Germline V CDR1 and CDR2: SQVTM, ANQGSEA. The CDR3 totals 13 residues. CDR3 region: CSVETGFEYEQFF. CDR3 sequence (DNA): TGCAGCGTTGAGACAGGTTTCGAGTACGAGCAGTTCTTC.

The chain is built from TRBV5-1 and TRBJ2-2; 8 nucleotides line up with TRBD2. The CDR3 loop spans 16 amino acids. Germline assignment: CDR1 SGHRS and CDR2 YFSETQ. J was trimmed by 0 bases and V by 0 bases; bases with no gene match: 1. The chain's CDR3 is CASSLGAGANTGELFF. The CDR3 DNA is TGCGCCAGCAGCTTGGGAGCGGGGGCGAACACCGGGGAGCTGTTTTTT.

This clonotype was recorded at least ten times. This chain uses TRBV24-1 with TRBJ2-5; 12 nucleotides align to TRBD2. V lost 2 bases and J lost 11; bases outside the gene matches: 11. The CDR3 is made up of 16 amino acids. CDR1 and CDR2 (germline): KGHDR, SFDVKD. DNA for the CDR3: TGTGCCACCAGTGATTGGACTAGCGGGACCCCCGATGAGCAGTACTTC. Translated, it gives CATSDWTSGTPDEQYF.

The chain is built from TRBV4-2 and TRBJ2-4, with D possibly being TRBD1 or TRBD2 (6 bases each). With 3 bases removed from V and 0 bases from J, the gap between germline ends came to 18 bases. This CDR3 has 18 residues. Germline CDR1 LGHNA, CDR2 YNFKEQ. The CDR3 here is CASSQDRLAEVAKNIQYF. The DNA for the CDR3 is TGTGCCAGCAGCCAGGACAGATTAGCGGAGGTAGCCAAAAACATTCAGTACTTC.

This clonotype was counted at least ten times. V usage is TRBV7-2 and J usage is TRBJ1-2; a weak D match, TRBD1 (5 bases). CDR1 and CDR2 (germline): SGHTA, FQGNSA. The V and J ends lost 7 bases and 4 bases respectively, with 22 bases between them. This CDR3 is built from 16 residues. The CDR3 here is CASTVAGTGTSYGYTF. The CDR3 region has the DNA TGTGCCAGCACCGTGGCGGGGACGGGGACGTCCTATGGCTACACCTTC.

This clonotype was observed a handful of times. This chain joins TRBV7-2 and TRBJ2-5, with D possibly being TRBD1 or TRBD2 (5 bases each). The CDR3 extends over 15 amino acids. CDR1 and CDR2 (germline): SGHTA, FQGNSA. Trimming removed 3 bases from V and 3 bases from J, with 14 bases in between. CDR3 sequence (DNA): TGTGCCAGCAGCTTGCACCGGGACGGAGAAGAGACCCAGTACTTC. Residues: CASSLHRDGEETQYF.

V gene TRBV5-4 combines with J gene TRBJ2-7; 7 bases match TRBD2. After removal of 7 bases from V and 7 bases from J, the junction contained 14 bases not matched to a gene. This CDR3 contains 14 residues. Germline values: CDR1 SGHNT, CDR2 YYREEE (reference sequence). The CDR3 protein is CASLRAGVSREQYF. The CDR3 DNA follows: TGTGCCAGCTTGCGGGCGGGAGTAAGTCGGGAGCAGTACTTC.

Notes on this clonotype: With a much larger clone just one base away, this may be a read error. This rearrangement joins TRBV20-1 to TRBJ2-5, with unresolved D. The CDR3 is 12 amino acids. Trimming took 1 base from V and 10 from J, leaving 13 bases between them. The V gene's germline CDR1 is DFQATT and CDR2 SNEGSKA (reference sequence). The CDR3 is CSARGQRVVQYF. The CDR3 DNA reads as TGCAGTGCTAGAGGCCAAAGAGTTGTCCAGTACTTC.

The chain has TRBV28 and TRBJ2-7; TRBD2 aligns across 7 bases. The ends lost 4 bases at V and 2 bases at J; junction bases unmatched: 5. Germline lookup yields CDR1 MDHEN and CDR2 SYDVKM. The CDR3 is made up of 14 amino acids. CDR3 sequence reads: CASSWDYRAYEQYF. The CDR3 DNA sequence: TGTGCCAGCAGTTGGGACTACCGTGCCTACGAGCAGTACTTC.

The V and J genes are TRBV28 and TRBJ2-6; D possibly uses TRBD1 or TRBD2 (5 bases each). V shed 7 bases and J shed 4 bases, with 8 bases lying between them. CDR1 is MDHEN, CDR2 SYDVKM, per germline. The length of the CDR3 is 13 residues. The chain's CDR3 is CASNGAGANVLTF. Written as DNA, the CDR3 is TGTGCCAGCAACGGGGCAGGGGCCAACGTCCTGACTTTC. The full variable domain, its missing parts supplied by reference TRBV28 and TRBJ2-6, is DVKVTQSSRYLVKRTGEKVFLECVQDMDHENMFWYRQDPGLGLRLIYFSYDVKMKEKGDIPEGYSVSREKKERFSLILESASTNQTSMYLCASNGAGANVLTFGAGSRLTVL.

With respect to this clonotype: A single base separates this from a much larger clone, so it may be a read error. The CDR3 bases are TGTGCCAGCAAGGAGGGGAGCACAGATACGCAGTATTTT. It codes for CASKEGSTDTQYF. This rearrangement joins TRBV2 to TRBJ2-3, with D possibly TRBD2 on 6 matching bases. The CDR3 is made up of 13 amino acids. Germline V lookup: CDR1 SNHLY, CDR2 FYNNEI. V dropped 7 bases and J dropped 0 bases, with 8 bases sitting between them.

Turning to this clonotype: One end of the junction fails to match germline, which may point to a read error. The CDR3 region has the DNA TGTGCCAGCGGCTTGGGGACTAGCCAAATTGGACCGAACAATGAGCAGTTCTTC. Amino acids: CASGLGTSQIGPNNEQFF. V is TRBV13 and J is TRBJ2-1; 9 bases align to TRBD2. The CDR3 consists of 18 residues. Germline CDR1 is PRHDT and CDR2 is FYEKMQ (reference sequence).

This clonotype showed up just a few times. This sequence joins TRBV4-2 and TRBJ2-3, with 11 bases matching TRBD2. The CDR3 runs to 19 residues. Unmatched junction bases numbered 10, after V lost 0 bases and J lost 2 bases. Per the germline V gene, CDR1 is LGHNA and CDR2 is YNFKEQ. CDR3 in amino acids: CASSQEFSGRAGNTDTQYF. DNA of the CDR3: TGTGCCAGCAGCCAAGAATTTAGCGGGAGGGCCGGAAACACAGATACGCAGTATTTT.

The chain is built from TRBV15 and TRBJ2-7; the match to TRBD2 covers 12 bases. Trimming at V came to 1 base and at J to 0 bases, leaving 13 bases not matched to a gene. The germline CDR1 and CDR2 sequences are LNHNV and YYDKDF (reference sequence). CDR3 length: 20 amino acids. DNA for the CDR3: TGTGCCACCAGCAGAGGTAAAACTAGCGGGAGGCGCTATCACTCCTACGAGCAGTACTTC. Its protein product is CATSRGKTSGRRYHSYEQYF.

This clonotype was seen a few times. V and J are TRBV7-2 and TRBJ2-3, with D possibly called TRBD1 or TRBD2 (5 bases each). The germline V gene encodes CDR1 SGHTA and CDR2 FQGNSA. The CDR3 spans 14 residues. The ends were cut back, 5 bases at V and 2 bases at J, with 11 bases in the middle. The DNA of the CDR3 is TGTGCCAGCAGCCCGACGGGGCACACAGATACGCAGTATTTT. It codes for CASSPTGHTDTQYF.

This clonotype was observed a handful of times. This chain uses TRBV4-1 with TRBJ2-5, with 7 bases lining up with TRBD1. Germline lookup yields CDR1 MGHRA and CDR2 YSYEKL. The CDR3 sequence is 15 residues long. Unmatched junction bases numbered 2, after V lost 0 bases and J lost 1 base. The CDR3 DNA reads TGCGCCAGCAGCCAAGATTGGGACAGCCAAGAGACCCAGTACTTC. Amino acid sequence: CASSQDWDSQETQYF.

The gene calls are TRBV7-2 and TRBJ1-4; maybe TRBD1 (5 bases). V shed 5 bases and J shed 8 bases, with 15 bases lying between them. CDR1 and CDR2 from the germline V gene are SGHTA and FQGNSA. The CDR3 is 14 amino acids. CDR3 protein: CASSPPGGIEKLFF. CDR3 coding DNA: TGTGCCAGCAGCCCCCCCGGGGGAATAGAAAAACTGTTTTTT.

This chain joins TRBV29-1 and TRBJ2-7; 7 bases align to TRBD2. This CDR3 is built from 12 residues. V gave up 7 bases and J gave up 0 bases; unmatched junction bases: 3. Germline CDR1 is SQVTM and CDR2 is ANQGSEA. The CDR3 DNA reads TGCAGCGCGCTAGCGGACTCCTACGAGCAGTACTTC. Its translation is CSALADSYEQYF.

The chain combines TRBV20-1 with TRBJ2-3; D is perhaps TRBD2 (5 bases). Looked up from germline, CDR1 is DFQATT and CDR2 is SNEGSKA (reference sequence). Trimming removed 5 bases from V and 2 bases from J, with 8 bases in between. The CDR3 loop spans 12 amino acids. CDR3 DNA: TGCAGTGCTGAACGGGACACAGATACGCAGTATTTT. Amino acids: CSAERDTDTQYF.

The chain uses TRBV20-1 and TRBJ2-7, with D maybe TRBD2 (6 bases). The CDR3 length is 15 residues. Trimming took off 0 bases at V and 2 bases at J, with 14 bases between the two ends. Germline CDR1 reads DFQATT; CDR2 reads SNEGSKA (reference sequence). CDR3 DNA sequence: TGCAGTGCTAGAGATCGGGGGTGGTACACCTACGAGCAGTACTTC. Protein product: CSARDRGWYTYEQYF.